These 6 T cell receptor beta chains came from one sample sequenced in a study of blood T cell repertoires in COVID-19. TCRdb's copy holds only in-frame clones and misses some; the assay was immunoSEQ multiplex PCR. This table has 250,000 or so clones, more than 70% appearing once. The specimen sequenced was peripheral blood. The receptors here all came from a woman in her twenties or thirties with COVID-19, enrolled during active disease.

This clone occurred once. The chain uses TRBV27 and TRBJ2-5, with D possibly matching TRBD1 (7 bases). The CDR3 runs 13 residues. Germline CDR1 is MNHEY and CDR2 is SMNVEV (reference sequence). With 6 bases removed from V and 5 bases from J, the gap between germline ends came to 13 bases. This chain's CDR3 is CASSPTGRETQYF. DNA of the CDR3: TGTGCCAGCAGCCCGACAGGGAGGGAGACCCAGTACTTC.

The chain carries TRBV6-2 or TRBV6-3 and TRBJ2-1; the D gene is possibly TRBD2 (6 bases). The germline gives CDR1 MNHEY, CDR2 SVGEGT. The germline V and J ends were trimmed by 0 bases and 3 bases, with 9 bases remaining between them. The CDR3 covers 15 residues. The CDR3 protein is CASSYSGGNYNEQFF. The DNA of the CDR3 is TGTGCCAGCAGTTACTCCGGCGGGAACTACAATGAGCAGTTCTTC.

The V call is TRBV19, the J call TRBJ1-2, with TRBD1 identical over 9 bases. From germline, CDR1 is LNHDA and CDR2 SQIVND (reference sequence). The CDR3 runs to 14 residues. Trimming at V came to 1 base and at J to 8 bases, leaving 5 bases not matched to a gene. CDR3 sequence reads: CASSIGQGEGGYTF. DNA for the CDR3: TGTGCCAGTAGTATAGGACAGGGGGAAGGGGGCTACACCTTC.

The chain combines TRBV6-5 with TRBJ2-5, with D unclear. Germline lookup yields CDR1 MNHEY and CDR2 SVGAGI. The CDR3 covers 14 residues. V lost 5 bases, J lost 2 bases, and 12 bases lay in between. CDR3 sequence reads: CASSPIQRQETQYF. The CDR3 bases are TGTGCCAGCAGTCCGATACAACGTCAAGAGACCCAGTACTTC.

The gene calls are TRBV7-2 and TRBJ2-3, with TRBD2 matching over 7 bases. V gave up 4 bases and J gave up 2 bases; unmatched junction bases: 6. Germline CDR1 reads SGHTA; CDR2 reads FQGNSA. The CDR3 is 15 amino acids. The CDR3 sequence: CASSSQAGITDTQYF. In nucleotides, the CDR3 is TGTGCCAGCAGCTCCCAAGCGGGGATCACAGATACGCAGTATTTT.

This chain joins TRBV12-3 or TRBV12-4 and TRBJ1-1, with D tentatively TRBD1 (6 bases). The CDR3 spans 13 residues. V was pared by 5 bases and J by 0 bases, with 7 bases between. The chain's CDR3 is CASSRQVNTEAFF. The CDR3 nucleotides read TGTGCCAGCAGTCGACAGGTGAACACTGAAGCTTTCTTT.